These T cell receptor beta chains were read from a single sample in a study of cytomegalovirus exposure and HLA in healthy donors. TCRdb's copy holds only in-frame clones and misses some; the assay was immunoSEQ multiplex PCR. The sample includes fewer than 150,000 clones, about nine tenths of them seen just once. Material for sequencing was PBMCs. The receptors stem from a young man in good health and CMV-seropositive. Each CDR3 is given with its conserved first and last residue. D genes are given only for firm matches. Some rows have no size entry. The others give once, few or many, or a class for an expanded clone.

V gene,D gene,clone size,J gene,CDR3 length,CDR3 DNA,CDR3 protein
TRBV29-1,-,-,TRBJ2-3,11,TGCAGCGTGGAAATCGCAGATACGCAGTATTTT,CSVEIADTQYF
TRBV19,TRBD1,-,TRBJ1-5,16,TGTGCCAGTAGAGGGGCGGACAGGGACTCCAATCAGCCCCAGCATTTT,CASRGADRDSNQPQHF
TRBV6-7,-,-,TRBJ1-1,23,TGTGCCAGCAGTTACCAACAGGTGGGCCCGGTGCTCCTAGAGACGAGCCAGAACACTGAAGCTTTCTTT,CASSYQQVGPVLLETSQNTEAFF
TRBV7-9,-,once,TRBJ2-7,15,TGTGCCAGCAGCTCAGCTAGTTTGAAACCCTACGAGCAGTACTTC,CASSSASLKPYEQYF
TRBV6-1,-,-,TRBJ2-6,16,TGTGCCAGCAGTGAAAGGGGCAACTCTGGGGCCAACGTCCTGACTTTC,CASSERGNSGANVLTF
TRBV28,-,-,TRBJ2-6,17,TGTGCCAGCAGTGACCCGGGGATACGATCTGGGGCCAACGTCCTGACTTTC,CASSDPGIRSGANVLTF
TRBV4-2,-,-,TRBJ1-4,17,TGTGCCAGCAGCCAAGATCGGGCCCGGGAGATGTATGAAAAACTGTTTTTT,CASSQDRAREMYEKLFF
TRBV4-1,-,-,TRBJ2-3,14,TGCGCCAGCAGCCAAACTGCCCTCACAGATACGCAGTATTTT,CASSQTALTDTQYF
TRBV2,-,many,TRBJ1-5,13,TGTGCCAGCATAGGGACTGGGAATCAGCCCCAGCATTTT,CASIGTGNQPQHF
TRBV5-4,-,-,TRBJ2-7,14,TGTGCCAGCAGCTTGTTGGGGGCGAGGGACGAGCAGTACTTC,CASSLLGARDEQYF
TRBV19,-,-,TRBJ1-4,15,TGTGCCAGTAGTATAGATGACAGGTTGTCTGAAAAACTGTTTTTT,CASSIDDRLSEKLFF
TRBV5-1,TRBD1,-,TRBJ2-2,18,TGCGCCAGCAGCTTGGGGACAGGGTTGATGCACCACACCGGGGAGCTGTTTTTT,CASSLGTGLMHHTGELFF
TRBV7-9,-,-,TRBJ2-5,15,TGTGCCAGCAGCTTAGGTTCTGGAGGGGAAGAGACCCAGTACTTC,CASSLGSGGEETQYF
TRBV27,TRBD1,-,TRBJ1-6,15,TGTGCCAGCAGCCTGGAGGGGGCGGCTAATTCACCCCTCCACTTT,CASSLEGAANSPLHF
TRBV7-9,-,-,TRBJ2-3,15,TGTGCCAGCAGCTTAGAGGGACTCCTCACAGATACGCAGTATTTT,CASSLEGLLTDTQYF
TRBV6-6,-,-,TRBJ1-5,15,TGTGCCAGCAGTTACCAGGGATCCGGCAATCAGCCCCAGCATTTT,CASSYQGSGNQPQHF
TRBV7-2,TRBD1,-,TRBJ2-7,15,TGTGCCAGCAGCTCTAGCCGGACAGGGTCCTACGAGCAGTACTTC,CASSSSRTGSYEQYF
TRBV2,-,many,TRBJ1-3,15,TGTGCCAGCAGCGCCGGGACACCATATGGAAACACCATATATTTT,CASSAGTPYGNTIYF
TRBV29-1,-,-,TRBJ2-1,18,TGCAGCGTTGGTGACTCCCCATTCCAGCTCCCAAATTACAATGAGCAGTTCTTC,CSVGDSPFQLPNYNEQFF
TRBV7-9,-,once,TRBJ2-7,14,TGTGCCAGCAGCCCAGGAAGCCTCGCCTACGAGCAGTACTTC,CASSPGSLAYEQYF
TRBV5-4,-,-,TRBJ1-4,14,TGTGCCAGCAGCCCCGACAGGCGGAATGAAAAACTGTTTTTT,CASSPDRRNEKLFF
TRBV2,-,-,TRBJ2-7,14,TGTGCCAGCAGTGGGCAGGGGCATCCCAACGAGCAGTACTTC,CASSGQGHPNEQYF
TRBV7-2,-,-,TRBJ2-7,17,TGTGCCAGCAGCTTAGCCCACGACTCCTACGGCACCTACGAGCAGTACTTC,CASSLAHDSYGTYEQYF
TRBV15,TRBD1,-,TRBJ2-7,15,TGTGCCACCAGCAGCTCTACAGGGGAGCCCTACGAGCAGTACTTC,CATSSSTGEPYEQYF
TRBV11-2,-,-,TRBJ1-6,15,TGTGCCAGCAGCCCCCCCGGTTTACCAAATTCACCCCTCCACTTT,CASSPPGLPNSPLHF
TRBV28,TRBD1,once,TRBJ1-2,14,TGTGCCAGCAGTTCCGGGGACAGCCTACTTGGCTACACCTTC,CASSSGDSLLGYTF
TRBV27,TRBD2,-,TRBJ2-3,16,TGTGCCAGCAGTGTAATCAGCGGGGGGAGATCAGATACGCAGTATTTT,CASSVISGGRSDTQYF
TRBV5-1,TRBD2,few,TRBJ2-3,16,TGCGCCAGCAGCTCAGGCGGGAGCTCCTTAACAGATACGCAGTATTTT,CASSSGGSSLTDTQYF
TRBV10-3,-,few,TRBJ1-5,13,TGTGCCATCAACAGGGAGGGGGGTCAGCCCCAGCATTTT,CAINREGGQPQHF
TRBV9,TRBD2,-,TRBJ2-1,15,TGTGCCAGCAGCGTTAGCGGGGGCTCCTACAATGAGCAGTTCTTC,CASSVSGGSYNEQFF
TRBV4-3,TRBD2,-,TRBJ2-2,16,TGCGCCAGCAGCCAAGAAGCGGGGGGCTGGGGCGGGGAGCTGTTTTTT,CASSQEAGGWGGELFF
TRBV11-2,-,-,TRBJ2-5,16,TGTGCCAGCAGCTTAAGCATCCCGACTAGAGGAGAGACCCAGTACTTC,CASSLSIPTRGETQYF